The entry below describes one T cell receptor beta chain. Its antigen is currently unknown. The record originates from a study of Ad26.COV2.S vaccination and SARS-CoV-2 variants. TCRdb keeps only in-frame clones here, not all; method: immunoSEQ multiplex PCR. The sample includes fewer than 500,000 clones, about 88% of them seen just once. General study results and limits: In vaccinated individuals, spike-specific CD8+ and CD4+ T cell responses reportedly displayed substantial breadth.

The CDR3 length is 17 residues. Per germline, CDR1 LNHDA and CDR2 SQIVND (reference sequence). The J segment lost 0 bases and the V segment lost 5 bases, leaving 9 bases of the junction unmatched. The treatment here: 15 to 20 received Ad26.COV2.S at low or high dose, single or two shots; several received placebo; per-sample allocation not given. On day 63 after the first injection, vaccine and placebo recipients gave samples. The rearrangement uses TRBV19 and TRBJ1-5, with 8 bases lining up with TRBD1. The sequences come from peripheral blood, collected in a trial of Ad26.COV2.S vaccine versus placebo. The clonotype originates from a person aged 18-60 years who received the Ad26.COV2.S COVID-19 vaccine or a placebo. The CDR3 loop reads CASSPRDRWNSNQPQHF. CDR3 DNA: TGTGCCAGTAGTCCCCGGGACAGGTGGAATAGCAATCAGCCCCAGCATTTT.